A single sample gave rise to the 5 T cell receptor beta chains below, sequenced in a study of shared clonotypes between healthy human individuals. Terminally differentiated effector memory CD45RA+ cells were excluded by CCR7 positive selection of CD45RO-negative cells. Data came from immunoSEQ multiplex PCR; TCRdb stores just in-frame clones and leaves some out. The repertoire holds under 2,000,000 clones, with over 85% as singletons. Sequencing was done on a sample of naive CD8+ T cells sorted from blood. These receptors originate from a man aged 18 to 29 in good health.

Of note for this clone: The identical CDR3 is also encoded by other nucleotide sequences in the sample. The V call is TRBV6-5, the J call TRBJ2-7; 8 bases fit TRBD1. The V gene end was trimmed by 6 bases and the J gene end by 3 bases; junction bases not matched to a gene: 7. CDR1 and CDR2 (germline): MNHEY, SVGAGI. The CDR3 is 14 residues long. The CDR3 protein is CASSPSGQGYEQYF. The CDR3 nucleotides read TGTGCCAGCAGCCCCAGCGGACAGGGCTACGAGCAGTACTTC.

In nucleotides, the CDR3 is TGTGCCAGCCGACAGTCTGGCACCGGGGAGCTGTTTTTT. Amino acids: CASRQSGTGELFF. This chain uses TRBV6-1 with TRBJ2-2; D perhaps matches TRBD1 (5 bases). V was pared by 8 bases and J by 4 bases, with 11 bases between. CDR1 MNHNS and CDR2 SASEGT come from the germline V gene. The CDR3 consists of 13 residues.

V is TRBV23-1 and J is TRBJ1-3; D unresolved. TRBV23-1 is noted as an ORF with a role that remains uncertain. The ends were cut back, 2 bases at V and 4 bases at J, with 9 bases in the middle. The CDR3 runs 14 residues. The CDR3 reads CASSQRVSGNTIYF. As DNA, the CDR3 is TGCGCCAGCAGTCAACGGGTTTCCGGAAACACCATATATTTT.

This clone was picked up a small number of times. The CDR3 sequence: CASSPTASSYNSPLHF. In DNA, the CDR3 is TGCGCCAGCAGCCCCACGGCGAGCTCCTATAATTCACCCCTCCACTTT. The chain uses TRBV5-1 and TRBJ1-6; D is unclear. CDR3 length equals 16 residues. CDR1 and CDR2 (germline): SGHRS, YFSETQ. Deletions cut 4 bases from V and 0 bases from J, with 11 bases between. Together with reference TRBV5-1 and TRBJ1-6, the CDR3 gives the full variable domain: KAGVTQTPRYLIKTRGQQVTLSCSPISGHRSVSWYQQTPGQGLQFLFEYFSETQRNKGNFPGRFSGRQFSNSRSEMNVSTLELGDSALYLCASSPTASSYNSPLHFGNGTRLTVT.

The chain combines TRBV27 with TRBJ2-7, with D possibly matching TRBD1 (6 bases). CDR1 is MNHEY and CDR2 is SMNVEV in the germline V gene (reference sequence). The length of the CDR3 is 14 residues. V lost 3 bases and J lost 5, with 14 bases in between. The CDR3 loop reads CASSFLGAGNEQYF. DNA for the CDR3: TGTGCCAGCAGTTTTTTGGGGGCCGGGAACGAGCAGTACTTC.